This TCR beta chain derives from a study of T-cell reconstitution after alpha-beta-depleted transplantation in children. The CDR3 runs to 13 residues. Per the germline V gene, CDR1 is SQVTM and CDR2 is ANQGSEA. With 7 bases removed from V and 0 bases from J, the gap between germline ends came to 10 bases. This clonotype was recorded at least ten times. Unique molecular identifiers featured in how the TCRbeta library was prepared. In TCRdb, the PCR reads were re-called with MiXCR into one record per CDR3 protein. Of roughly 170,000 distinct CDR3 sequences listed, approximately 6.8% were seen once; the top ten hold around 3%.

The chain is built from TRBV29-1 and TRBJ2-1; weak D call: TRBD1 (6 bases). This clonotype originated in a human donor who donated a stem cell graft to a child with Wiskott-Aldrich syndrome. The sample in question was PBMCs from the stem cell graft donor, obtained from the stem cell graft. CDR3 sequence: CSGGTTSYNEQFF. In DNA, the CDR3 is TGCAGCGGAGGGACAACCTCCTACAATGAGCAGTTCTTC.